The 32 T cell receptor beta chains below come from one sample, sequenced in a study of control samples from healthy donors and cancer patients. The method was immunoSEQ multiplex PCR; TCRdb's version includes in-frame clones alone and lacks a portion of them. The table lists some 220,000 clones, around 94% of them singletons, with approximately 1.6% in the top ten. Source material: blood. The receptors were gathered from a middle-aged man in good health.

The J gene is TRBJ1-2, the V gene TRBV4-2; D not certain. CDR1 and CDR2 from the germline V gene are LGHNA and YNFKEQ. This CDR3 is 13 amino acids long. Deletions cut 1 base from V and 6 bases from J, with 9 bases between. CDR3 nucleotide sequence: TGTGCCAGCAGCCAAGGTTGGCTAGATGGCTACACCTTC. Amino acids: CASSQGWLDGYTF.

V and J are TRBV5-4 and TRBJ1-3, with D unclear. V was trimmed by 4 bases and J by 4 bases, leaving 24 bases between them. This CDR3 has 18 residues. Germline CDR1 SGHNT, CDR2 YYREEE (reference sequence). CDR3 sequence (DNA): TGTGCCAGCAGCGAATGGCCCCGTAGTACAGCGGAGGGAAACACCATATATTTT. Amino acids: CASSEWPRSTAEGNTIYF.

This clone was seen only once. The CDR3 loop reads CASSLDRGDQPQHF. In DNA, the CDR3 is TGTGCCAGCAGTTTGGACAGGGGTGATCAGCCCCAGCATTTT. V is TRBV7-2 and J is TRBJ1-5, with 9 bases identical to TRBD1. The trim removed 6 bases at V and 5 bases at J, leaving 5 bases unmatched. The CDR3 runs 14 residues. Germline V CDR1 and CDR2: SGHTA, FQGNSA.

This clone was detected only once. The chain carries TRBV10-1 and TRBJ1-1, with D unresolved. The CDR3 length is 12 residues. The germline V and J ends were trimmed by 3 bases and 2 bases, with 4 bases remaining between them. Germline V CDR1 and CDR2: WNHNN, SYGVQD (reference sequence). For the CDR3, the DNA is TGCGCCAGCAGTGAAGGTAACACTGAAGCTTTCTTT. The encoded protein is CASSEGNTEAFF.

The chain has TRBV9 and TRBJ1-6, with D possibly being TRBD1 (6 bases). Germline assignment: CDR1 SGDLS and CDR2 YYNGEE. Trimming took off 3 bases at V and 11 bases at J, with 12 bases between the two ends. This CDR3 is 13 amino acids long. As DNA, the CDR3 is TGTGCCAGCAGCGAGGGGACAAGTCCACCCCTCCACTTT. As protein: CASSEGTSPPLHF.

This chain connects TRBV5-5 to TRBJ2-2, with TRBD2 matching 7 bases. This CDR3 comprises 16 residues. The V and J ends lost 0 bases and 2 bases, in that order; junction bases with no gene match: 4. Germline V gene lookup returns CDR1 SGHKS and CDR2 YYEKEE (reference sequence). CDR3 bases: TGTGCCAGCAGCTTGGCTACTAGCGCTAACACCGGGGAGCTGTTTTTT. It is translated as CASSLATSANTGELFF. Based on the CDR3 plus reference TRBV5-5 and TRBJ2-2, the full variable domain is DAGVTQSPTHLIKTRGQQVTLRCSPISGHKSVSWYQQVLGQGPQFIFQYYEKEERGRGNFPDRFSARQFPNYSSELNVNALLLGDSALYLCASSLATSANTGELFFGEGSRLTVL.

This chain connects TRBV11-2 to TRBJ1-2; maybe TRBD1 (5 bases). Germline V CDR1 and CDR2: SGHAT, FQNNGV. The CDR3 contains 13 residues. Trimming pared 5 bases from V and 2 bases from J, leaving 9 bases between. The CDR3 bases are TGTGCCAGCAGCCCGGCAGGGAACTATGGCTACACCTTC. Its translation is CASSPAGNYGYTF.

The rearrangement links TRBV19 to TRBJ1-2; D might be TRBD1 (5 bases). This CDR3 spans 12 amino acids. The germline V gene encodes CDR1 LNHDA and CDR2 SQIVND (reference sequence). Trimming took 11 bases from V and 7 from J, leaving 17 bases between them. The CDR3 sequence is CASAGLEGGYTF. CDR3 sequence (DNA): TGTGCCTCCGCAGGGTTAGAGGGTGGCTACACCTTC.

The chain couples TRBV20-1 to TRBJ1-5; 7 bases are shared with TRBD1. Germline CDR1 is DFQATT and CDR2 is SNEGSKA (reference sequence). Trimming removed 3 bases from V and 4 bases from J; junction bases left unmatched: 3. The CDR3 covers 13 residues. The CDR3 nucleotides read TGCAGTGCTAGTGGACAGGAGAATCAGCCCCAGCATTTT. Encoded protein: CSASGQENQPQHF.

The rearrangement links TRBV7-9 to TRBJ1-4, with 8 positions matching TRBD1. The V gene end was trimmed by 5 bases and the J gene end by 7 bases; junction bases not matched to a gene: 6. The CDR3 is made up of 14 amino acids. From germline, CDR1 is SEHNR and CDR2 FQNEAQ (reference sequence). CDR3 nucleotide sequence: TGTGCCAGCAGCCGCGGACAGGGAGTTGAAAAACTGTTTTTT. This codes for CASSRGQGVEKLFF.

The gene calls are TRBV29-1 and TRBJ1-1; 7 nucleotides line up with TRBD1. The CDR3 is made up of 12 amino acids. V dropped 8 bases and J dropped 5; count of bases not matched to a gene: 8. The germline V gene encodes CDR1 SQVTM and CDR2 ANQGSEA. The CDR3 sequence is CSSNRGGTEAFF. DNA for the CDR3: TGCAGCTCCAACAGGGGAGGAACTGAAGCTTTCTTT.

V and J are TRBV5-1 and TRBJ1-1; perhaps TRBD1 as D (6 bases). CDR1 and CDR2 from the germline V gene are SGHRS and YFSETQ. V was pared by 4 bases and J by 0 bases, with 7 bases between. The CDR3 is made up of 13 amino acids. The CDR3 region has the DNA TGCGCCAGCAGCGGGACAATGAACACTGAAGCTTTCTTT. Translating gives CASSGTMNTEAFF.

The DNA for the CDR3 is TGTGCCAGCAGTCGGACAGGGAACACTGAAGCTTTCTTT. The encoded protein is CASSRTGNTEAFF. The V call is TRBV27, the J call TRBJ1-1, with 7 bases aligning to TRBD1. Trimming took 5 bases from V and 1 from J; bases not matched to a gene: 1. Germline CDR1 reads MNHEY; CDR2 reads SMNVEV (reference sequence). The CDR3 spans 13 residues.

The rearrangement links TRBV21-1 to TRBJ2-7. TRBV21-1 is noted as a pseudogene. CDR3 length: 11 residues. CDR3 protein: CASSDHYEQYF. In DNA, the CDR3 is TGTGCCAGCAGCGACCACTACGAGCAGTACTTC.

The rearrangement uses TRBV25-1 and TRBJ2-1; the D gene is possibly TRBD1 (6 bases). CDR1 MGHDK and CDR2 SYGVNS come from the germline V gene. Trimming took off 0 bases at V and 6 bases at J, with 9 bases between the two ends. The CDR3 extends over 14 amino acids. The CDR3 is CASSEYARGNEQFF. The CDR3 DNA sequence: TGTGCCAGCAGTGAATACGCCAGGGGCAATGAGCAGTTCTTC.

The chain's CDR3 is CSAADRGQEKLFF. In DNA form, the CDR3 reads TGCAGCGCAGCCGACAGGGGGCAGGAAAAACTGTTTTTT. The chain employs TRBV29-1 and TRBJ1-4; TRBD1 agrees at 10 bases. The CDR3 totals 13 residues. Germline assignment: CDR1 SQVTM and CDR2 ANQGSEA. V lost 7 bases and J lost 8; bases outside the gene matches: 7.

This clone showed up just once. As DNA, the CDR3 is TGTGCCAGCGGGGACACAGATACGCAGTATTTT. Protein product: CASGDTDTQYF. The V gene is TRBV2, the J gene TRBJ2-3; D is unresolved. Trimming removed 8 bases at V and 2 bases at J, with 5 bases between. This CDR3 has 11 amino acids. CDR1 and CDR2 from the germline V gene are SNHLY and FYNNEI.

This chain joins TRBV4-1 and TRBJ2-1; possibly TRBD2 for D (6 bases). This CDR3 has 14 residues. Trimming stripped 0 bases from V and 6 bases from J, with 9 bases between. The germline gives CDR1 MGHRA, CDR2 YSYEKL. The CDR3 spells CASSQERTTNEQFF. Here the CDR3 DNA reads TGCGCCAGCAGCCAAGAAAGGACTACCAATGAGCAGTTCTTC.

This chain links TRBV5-1 with TRBJ1-2; TRBD1 is a possible D gene (5 bases). Germline V lookup: CDR1 SGHRS, CDR2 YFSETQ. The CDR3 extends over 13 amino acids. V lost 7 bases and J lost 4, with 14 bases in between. The CDR3 spells CASQQDPSYGYTF. The CDR3 nucleotides read TGCGCCAGCCAACAGGACCCTAGCTATGGCTACACCTTC.

The chain combines TRBV6-5 with TRBJ1-3; D not certain. The length of the CDR3 is 16 residues. V was shortened by 0 bases and J by 2 bases, with 11 bases between the two germline ends. Germline lookup yields CDR1 MNHEY and CDR2 SVGAGI. Here the CDR3 DNA reads TGTGCCAGCAGTTACTCGACCCCCCAAGCTGGAAACACCATATATTTT. Translating gives CASSYSTPQAGNTIYF.

This clone was detected only a few times. The chain has TRBV29-1 and TRBJ2-7, with D uncertain. The CDR3 extends over 11 amino acids. Deletions cut 7 bases from V and 0 bases from J, with 7 bases between. The germline V gene encodes CDR1 SQVTM and CDR2 ANQGSEA. The chain's CDR3 is CSGRSSYEQYF. CDR3 DNA sequence: TGCAGCGGCCGCAGCTCCTACGAGCAGTACTTC.

As DNA, the CDR3 is TGTGCCAGCAGTCCCCCGGGTAGGATCACCGGGGAGCTGTTTTTT. This gives the protein CASSPPGRITGELFF. The chain has TRBV27 and TRBJ2-2; the D is unclear. V was trimmed by 5 bases and J by 4 bases, leaving 14 bases between them. This CDR3 region has 15 residues. The germline CDR1 and CDR2 sequences are MNHEY and SMNVEV (reference sequence).

The chain combines TRBV19 with TRBJ1-1; tentatively, D is TRBD1 (6 bases). V gave up 6 bases and J gave up 2 bases, with 13 bases separating them. CDR3 length equals 14 residues. CDR1 LNHDA and CDR2 SQIVND come from the germline V gene (reference sequence). As DNA, the CDR3 is TGTGCCAGTAGGGTCGGGACACATAACACTGAAGCTTTCTTT. This translates into CASRVGTHNTEAFF.

This sequence joins TRBV5-1 and TRBJ2-3; 8 nucleotides align to TRBD1. Germline V gives CDR1 SGHRS, CDR2 YFSETQ. The V and J ends lost 5 bases and 6 bases, in that order; junction bases with no gene match: 11. This CDR3 spans 15 amino acids. Here the CDR3 DNA reads TGCGCCAGCAGAAAGACCGGGACAGGTCAGGATACGCAGTATTTT. This codes for CASRKTGTGQDTQYF.

The chain recombines TRBV7-3 with TRBJ2-2, with unresolved D. V was pared by 2 bases and J by 1 base, with 2 bases between. The CDR3 contains 13 residues. The germline gives CDR1 SGHTA, CDR2 FQGTGA. This chain's CDR3 is CASSLLNTGELFF. The CDR3 nucleotides read TGTGCCAGCAGCTTACTGAACACCGGGGAGCTGTTTTTT. Using reference TRBV7-3 and TRBJ2-2 for the parts outside the CDR3, the full variable domain is GAGVSQTPSNKVTEKGKYVELRCDPISGHTALYWYRQSLGQGPEFLIYFQGTGAADDSGLPNDRFFAVRPEGSVSTLKIQRTERGDSAVYLCASSLLNTGELFFGEGSRLTVL.

The V call is TRBV12-3 or TRBV12-4, the J call TRBJ1-6; D is perhaps TRBD1 (5 bases). Trimming left V 6 bases short and J 7 bases short, with 10 bases between. This CDR3 is 13 amino acids long. The CDR3 sequence is CASRGRVNSPLHF. The CDR3 DNA follows: TGTGCCAGCAGGGGCAGGGTAAATTCACCCCTCCACTTT.

The chain links TRBV11-1 to TRBJ1-1, with D unresolved. V lost 4 bases, J lost 3 bases, and 6 bases lay in between. The CDR3 is 12 amino acids. Germline V gene data show CDR1 as SGHAT and CDR2 as FQDESV (reference sequence). CDR3: CASSYADTEAFF. For the CDR3, the DNA is TGTGCCAGCAGCTACGCGGACACTGAAGCTTTCTTT. Using reference TRBV11-1 and TRBJ1-1 for the parts outside the CDR3, the full variable domain is EAEVAQSPRYKITEKSQAVAFWCDPISGHATLYWYRQILGQGPELLVQFQDESVVDDSQLPKDRFSAERLKGVDSTLKIQPAELGDSAMYLCASSYADTEAFFGQGTRLTVV.

The chain links TRBV3-1 (or the pseudogene TRBV3-2) to TRBJ1-4, with no clear D. This CDR3 has 13 residues. Germline V gene data show CDR1 as LGHDT and CDR2 as YNNKEL (reference sequence). V was pared by 4 bases and J by 4 bases, with 7 bases between. The CDR3 sequence is CASSRKDNEKLFF. The CDR3 nucleotides are TGTGCCAGCAGCCGGAAGGATAATGAAAAACTGTTTTTT.

CDR3 in DNA: TGTGCCACCAGCAGAGGGTCCACTAGCGGATCCTACGAGCAGTACTTC. Encoded protein: CATSRGSTSGSYEQYF. V usage is TRBV15 and J usage is TRBJ2-7; TRBD2 matches at 8 bases. Losses at the gene ends were 1 base for V and 1 base for J; bases not matched to a gene: 6. Germline V gives CDR1 LNHNV, CDR2 YYDKDF (reference sequence). The CDR3 has 16 amino acids.

The chain employs TRBV9 and TRBJ1-2, with D unclear. The V end was cut by 0 bases, the J end by 3 bases, with 12 bases between. Germline CDR1 reads SGDLS; CDR2 reads YYNGEE. The CDR3 contains 15 residues. The DNA of the CDR3 is TGTGCCAGCAGCGTAGGTCGAGGGCCTCACTATGGCTACACCTTC. Amino acids: CASSVGRGPHYGYTF.

CDR3 region: CASSLTGLMRNTIYF. DNA of the CDR3: TGTGCCAGCAGTTTGACAGGGCTGATGAGAAACACCATATATTTT. This chain connects TRBV28 to TRBJ1-3; 7 bases line up with TRBD1. With 3 bases clipped from V and 5 bases from J, the junction kept 7 bases outside the gene matches. Per germline, CDR1 MDHEN and CDR2 SYDVKM. This CDR3 has 15 residues. The full variable domain, in which reference TRBV28 and TRBJ1-3 provide the parts outside the CDR3, is DVKVTQSSRYLVKRTGEKVFLECVQDMDHENMFWYRQDPGLGLRLIYFSYDVKMKEKGDIPEGYSVSREKKERFSLILESASTNQTSMYLCASSLTGLMRNTIYFGEGSWLTVV.

The V call is TRBV2, the J call TRBJ1-6; D perhaps matches TRBD1 (6 bases). Trimming removed 7 bases at V and 8 bases at J, with 15 bases between. CDR3 length: 14 amino acids. CDR1 is SNHLY, CDR2 FYNNEI, per germline. The CDR3 here is CASTTGSGDSPLHF. In nucleotides, the CDR3 is TGTGCCAGCACCACAGGGAGCGGGGATTCACCCCTCCACTTT.